This entry lists 8 T cell receptor beta chains sequenced from one sample in a study of shared clonotypes between healthy human individuals. Profiling relied on immunoSEQ multiplex PCR, and the TCRdb table lists in-frame clones only, not all of them. Of 2 million to 2.5 million clones listed, approximately 94% are singletons. Terminally differentiated effector memory CD45RA+ cells were excluded by CCR7 positive selection of CD45RO-negative cells. Sequenced input: naive CD8+ T cells sorted from blood. The receptors stem from a man between 18 and 29 years old in good health.

The chain carries TRBV28 and TRBJ2-3, with 7 bases lining up with TRBD1. V lost 3 bases, J lost 0 bases, and 6 bases stayed unmatched. This CDR3 is 16 amino acids long. The germline V gene has CDR1 MDHEN and CDR2 SYDVKM. CDR3 sequence reads: CASSFGPGGSTDTQYF. The CDR3 DNA reads as TGTGCCAGCAGTTTTGGGCCAGGGGGTAGCACAGATACGCAGTATTTT. Combining the CDR3 with reference TRBV28 and TRBJ2-3 gives the whole variable domain DVKVTQSSRYLVKRTGEKVFLECVQDMDHENMFWYRQDPGLGLRLIYFSYDVKMKEKGDIPEGYSVSREKKERFSLILESASTNQTSMYLCASSFGPGGSTDTQYFGPGTRLTVL.

The rearrangement joins TRBV28 to TRBJ1-5; no clear D. CDR1 is MDHEN, CDR2 SYDVKM, per germline. The CDR3 has 14 amino acids. V was pared by 3 bases and J by 1 base, with 7 bases between. CDR3 residues: CASSFLSSNQPQHF. The DNA of the CDR3 is TGTGCCAGCAGTTTCCTCTCAAGCAATCAGCCCCAGCATTTT.

The rearrangement joins TRBV28 to TRBJ1-6; tentative D call: TRBD1 (5 bases). Germline-derived CDR1 and CDR2 are MDHEN and SYDVKM. The V and J ends lost 4 bases and 7 bases respectively, with 14 bases between them. This CDR3 comprises 15 residues. CDR3 in amino acids: CASSSRRDGNSPLHF. For the CDR3, the DNA is TGTGCCAGCAGTTCTCGCCGGGACGGCAATTCACCCCTCCACTTT. Together with reference TRBV28 and TRBJ1-6, the CDR3 gives the full variable domain: DVKVTQSSRYLVKRTGEKVFLECVQDMDHENMFWYRQDPGLGLRLIYFSYDVKMKEKGDIPEGYSVSREKKERFSLILESASTNQTSMYLCASSSRRDGNSPLHFGNGTRLTVT.

The rearrangement links TRBV29-1 to TRBJ2-2; 10 bases agree with TRBD1. There are 16 residues in the CDR3. V trimming: 6 bases; J trimming: 4 bases; junction bases outside the gene matches: 11. From germline, CDR1 is SQVTM and CDR2 ANQGSEA. The CDR3 bases are TGCAGCGTGGCAGTAGACAGGGGGCTGTCCACCGGGGAGCTGTTTTTT. Amino acid sequence: CSVAVDRGLSTGELFF.

The rearrangement links TRBV27 to TRBJ2-5; a possible D gene is TRBD2 (6 bases). Between the trimmed V and J ends, which lost 5 bases and 1 base, there was a span of 17 bases. Germline V gives CDR1 MNHEY, CDR2 SMNVEV (reference sequence). This CDR3 contains 16 residues. CDR3: CASSPSAGDFQETQYF. CDR3 DNA sequence: TGTGCCAGCAGTCCGTCAGCCGGGGACTTCCAAGAGACCCAGTACTTC.

This chain joins TRBV27 and TRBJ2-3, with 7 bases lining up with TRBD2. This CDR3 is 15 amino acids long. With 4 bases clipped from V and 0 bases from J, the junction kept 4 bases outside the gene matches. Germline assignment: CDR1 MNHEY and CDR2 SMNVEV (reference sequence). The CDR3 region is CASSSGGFSTDTQYF. CDR3 coding DNA: TGTGCCAGCAGTTCCGGGGGGTTTAGCACAGATACGCAGTATTTT.

This CDR3 reads CASSYRPDPGYGYTF. CDR3 coding DNA: TGTGCCAGCAGTTACCGTCCGGATCCTGGCTATGGCTACACCTTC. The genes are TRBV6-5 and TRBJ1-2, with D hard to call. Trimming removed 2 bases from V and 4 bases from J, with 14 bases in between. Germline V lookup: CDR1 MNHEY, CDR2 SVGAGI. This CDR3 comprises 15 residues.

The chain joins TRBV21-1 to TRBJ1-2; TRBD1 is the table's D call and was not checked against the DNA. TRBV21-1 constitutes a pseudogene. CDR3 size: 14 residues. The CDR3 region is CASSPKGAGYGYTF. In DNA, the CDR3 is TGTGCCAGCAGCCCCAAGGGGGCGGGCTATGGCTACACCTTC.